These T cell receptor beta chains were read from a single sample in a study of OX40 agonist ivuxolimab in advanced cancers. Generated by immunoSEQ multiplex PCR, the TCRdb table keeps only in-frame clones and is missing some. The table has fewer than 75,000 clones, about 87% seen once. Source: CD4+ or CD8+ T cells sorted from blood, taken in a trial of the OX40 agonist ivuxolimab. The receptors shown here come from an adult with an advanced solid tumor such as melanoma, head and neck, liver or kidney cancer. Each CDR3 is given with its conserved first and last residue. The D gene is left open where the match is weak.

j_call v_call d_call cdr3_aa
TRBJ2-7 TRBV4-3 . CASSKILGYEQYF
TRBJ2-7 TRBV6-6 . CATLGSLTYEQYF
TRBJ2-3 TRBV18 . CASSPRSVDSPKADTQYF
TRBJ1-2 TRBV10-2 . CASSDGGAYGYTF
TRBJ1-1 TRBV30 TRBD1 CAWIAATGGGFRTEAFF
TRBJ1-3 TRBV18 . CASSPVGTGNTIYF
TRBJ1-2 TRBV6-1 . CASSAMAPGGEGYGYTF
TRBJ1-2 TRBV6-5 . CASSYSWDISNYGYTF
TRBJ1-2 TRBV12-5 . CASGSEPPRDRTNYGYTF
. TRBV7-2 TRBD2 CASSLGGAGAYEQYF
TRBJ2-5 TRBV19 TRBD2 CASSILAGGVETQYF
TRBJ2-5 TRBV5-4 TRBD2 CASRPRGTSGEETQYF
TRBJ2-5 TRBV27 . CASSLIAKQETQYF
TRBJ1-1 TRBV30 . CAWADRLTEAFF
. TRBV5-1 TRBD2 CASSTLAGVSYEQYF